The sequence of this T cell receptor (beta chain) was determined in a study of control samples from healthy donors and cancer patients. The protocol was immunoSEQ multiplex PCR, while the TCRdb copy is restricted to in-frame clones and leaves out a portion. This table holds 70,000 to 90,000 clones, about 90% found once. Deletions cut 0 bases from V and 4 bases from J, with 4 bases between. The CDR3 length is 13 residues. Sequenced material: PBMCs. The chain recombines TRBV12-3 or TRBV12-4 with TRBJ1-5; D gene unclear. The sequence came from a woman aged 55 to 70 with head and neck cancer. The CDR3 protein is CASSLAENQPQHF. The DNA of the CDR3 is TGTGCCAGCAGTTTAGCGGAGAATCAGCCCCAGCATTTT.